The next 12 T cell receptor beta chains were all read from a single sample in a study of blood T cell repertoires in COVID-19. The method was immunoSEQ multiplex PCR; TCRdb's version includes in-frame clones alone and lacks a portion of them. The sample consists of over 50,000 clones, about 78% of them appearing once. Material: peripheral blood. The origin of the receptors is an elderly man with active or convalescent COVID-19.

In nucleotides, the CDR3 is TGCGCCAGCAGCTCCGGGACTAGCGTAACCGAGCAGTACTTC. Translated: CASSSGTSVTEQYF. J is TRBJ2-7 and V is TRBV4-1; TRBD2 agrees at 10 bases. Trimming cost V 5 bases and J 6 bases; bases outside gene matches: 7. Germline CDR1 is MGHRA and CDR2 is YSYEKL. There are 14 residues in the CDR3.

The chain has TRBV27 and TRBJ1-6; D call uncertain. The CDR3 loop spans 15 amino acids. CDR1 is MNHEY, CDR2 SMNVEV, per germline (reference sequence). V was cut by 6 bases and J by 3 bases, with 12 bases left in between. CDR3 amino acids: CASSLEGVYNSPLHF. The CDR3 DNA reads as TGTGCCAGCAGCCTAGAAGGAGTCTATAATTCACCCCTCCACTTT.

J is TRBJ2-7 and V is TRBV28, with a possible D match to TRBD2 (6 bases). The V end lost 9 bases, the J end lost 7 bases, and 22 bases lay between the germline ends. There are 14 residues in the CDR3. Germline V CDR1 and CDR2: MDHEN, SYDVKM. CDR3 amino acids: CASKSGTHLREQYF. CDR3 sequence (DNA): TGTGCCAGTAAATCCGGGACTCATCTACGGGAGCAGTACTTC.

CDR3 DNA: TGTGCCAGCAGCAAAAGTGAGACAGGGGCCAATCAGCCCCAGCATTTT. Amino acid sequence: CASSKSETGANQPQHF. The J gene is TRBJ1-5, the V gene TRBV7-9, with 8 bases matching TRBD1. V shed 5 bases, J shed 3 bases, and the junction held 9 bases outside the gene matches. Germline loops: CDR1 SEHNR, CDR2 FQNEAQ (reference sequence). The CDR3 covers 16 residues. The whole variable domain, remainder taken from reference TRBV7-9 and TRBJ1-5, is DTGVSQNPRHKITKRGQNVTFRCDPISEHNRLYWYRQTLGQGPEFLTYFQNEAQLEKSRLLSDRFSAERPKGSFSTLEIQRTEQGDSAMYLCASSKSETGANQPQHFGDGTRLSIL.

This clone is large. This chain uses TRBV21-1 with TRBJ2-2; the table calls TRBD1, which could not be checked here. TRBV21-1 is designated a pseudogene. The CDR3 covers 10 residues. CDR3 sequence reads: CAITGRELFF. CDR3 bases: TGTGCCATTACAGGGAGGGAGCTGTTTTTT.

Points on this clone: Other nucleotide sequences from this sample produce the same CDR3. The chain is built from TRBV9 and TRBJ2-7; 9 bases line up with TRBD2. J was trimmed by 1 base and V by 1 base; bases with no gene match: 3. Germline CDR1 and CDR2: SGDLS and YYNGEE. This CDR3 region has 15 residues. The CDR3 sequence: CASSVSGGYSYEQYF. The CDR3 DNA is TGTGCCAGCAGCGTAAGCGGGGGGTATTCCTACGAGCAGTACTTC.

The rearrangement uses TRBV15 and TRBJ2-7, with D perhaps matching TRBD1 (6 bases). Germline CDR1 LNHNV, CDR2 YYDKDF (reference sequence). Trimming removed 1 base at V and 4 bases at J, with 8 bases between. There are 13 residues in the CDR3. The CDR3 DNA reads TGTGCCACCAGCAGAGTGGACAGTTACGAGCAGTACTTC. It codes for CATSRVDSYEQYF.

CDR3 nucleotides: TGTGCCAGCAGCCTCAGACAACAGGGGGCGCGGGAGCAGTACTTC. Its protein product is CASSLRQQGAREQYF. This chain uses TRBV4-2 with TRBJ2-7, with 9 nucleotides matching TRBD1. There are 15 residues in the CDR3. The V gene's germline CDR1 is LGHNA and CDR2 YNFKEQ. V lost 4 bases to trimming and J lost 7 bases; unmatched junction nucleotides: 11.

The V and J genes are TRBV5-1 and TRBJ1-4, with D possibly matching TRBD1 (6 bases). The CDR3 contains 14 residues. Germline-derived CDR1 and CDR2 are SGHRS and YFSETQ. V lost 4 bases to trimming and J lost 4 bases, with 11 bases between them. The CDR3 spells CASSPGVGNEKLFF. CDR3 nucleotides: TGCGCCAGCAGCCCAGGGGTGGGTAATGAAAAACTGTTTTTT.

The chain carries TRBV7-7 and TRBJ2-5, with 7 bases matching TRBD1. Losses at the gene ends were 3 bases for V and 2 bases for J; bases not matched to a gene: 6. This CDR3 has 15 residues. Germline assignment: CDR1 SSHAT and CDR2 FNYEAQ (reference sequence). The CDR3 is CASSLSWGQQETQYF. The CDR3 DNA reads as TGTGCCAGCAGCTTGAGCTGGGGACAGCAAGAGACCCAGTACTTC.

This clone was seen a few times. The gene calls are TRBV27 and TRBJ2-7; tentatively, D is TRBD1 (6 bases). Trimming removed 1 base at V and 2 bases at J, with 9 bases between. The CDR3 is 14 residues long. CDR1 and CDR2 from the germline V gene are MNHEY and SMNVEV (reference sequence). CDR3 DNA: TGTGCCAGCAGTTTATGGGGGCAGCCCTACGAGCAGTACTTC. Protein product: CASSLWGQPYEQYF.

This chain joins TRBV21-1 and TRBJ1-5. TRBV21-1 is a recognized pseudogene. This CDR3 comprises 16 residues. CDR3 amino acids: CASISVRASGEQPQHF. In DNA, the CDR3 is TGTGCCAGCATAAGTGTCAGGGCTTCGGGGGAGCAGCCCCAGCATTTT.